This passage covers 3 T cell receptor beta chains from one sample sequenced in a study of T cells in Graves' hyperthyroidism and ophthalmopathy. It was RNA transcripts that yielded the amplified TCR beta CDR3 regions. The HTBI set primed first-round TCR CDR3 RT-PCR. In TCRdb, the multiplex PCR reads were re-called with MiXCR into one record per CDR3 protein. The sample records more than 500,000 distinct CDR3 sequences, about a sixth being singletons. Sequenced input: blood. These receptors originate from a woman in her 30s with Graves' hyperthyroidism.

This clonotype has ten or more counts. The V call is TRBV28, the J call TRBJ2-7, with TRBD2 as a possible D gene (7 bases). V lost 2 bases and J lost 6, with 20 bases in between. Germline V lookup: CDR1 MDHEN, CDR2 SYDVKM. This CDR3 spans 16 amino acids. The CDR3 loop is CASSLKAGEGGIEQYF. As DNA, the CDR3 is TGTGCCAGCAGTTTAAAGGCGGGAGAGGGGGGAATCGAGCAGTACTTC.

V and J are TRBV7-2 and TRBJ2-1; D is perhaps TRBD2 (5 bases). V lost 0 bases, J lost 0 bases, and 9 bases lay in between. The CDR3 has 16 amino acids. CDR1 and CDR2 from the germline V gene are SGHTA and FQGNSA. The DNA of the CDR3 is TGTGCCAGCAGCTTAGCGAGGACTGGCTCCTACAATGAGCAGTTCTTC. This gives the protein CASSLARTGSYNEQFF.

The chain combines TRBV18 with TRBJ1-5; no firm D call. This CDR3 spans 13 amino acids. Trimming took 2 bases from V and 5 from J, leaving 7 bases between them. The V gene's germline CDR1 is KGHSH and CDR2 LQKENI. For the CDR3, the DNA is TGTGCCAGCTCACCAGTAGATCATCAGCCCCAGCATTTT. The encoded protein is CASSPVDHQPQHF.